These 16 T cell receptor beta chains came from one sample sequenced in a study of OX40 agonist ivuxolimab in advanced cancers. The repertoire was sequenced with immunoSEQ multiplex PCR; TCRdb's copy has only in-frame clones and lacks some. The table shows 65,000 to 85,000 clones, with around 86% occurring only once. The sample in question was CD4+ or CD8+ T cells sorted from blood, obtained in a trial of the OX40 agonist ivuxolimab. The receptors originated from an adult with an advanced solid tumor such as melanoma, head and neck, liver or kidney cancer.

This chain joins TRBV11-3 and TRBJ1-3; no clear D. The CDR3 is made up of 15 amino acids. The germline gives CDR1 SGHNT, CDR2 YENEEA. V shed 2 bases and J shed 0 bases, with 8 bases lying between them. The CDR3 DNA sequence: TGTGCCAGCAGCTTAAAGGGCAGCTCTGGAAACACCATATATTTT. Translating it yields CASSLKGSSGNTIYF.

This clone was counted between two and nine times. The V gene is TRBV2, the J gene TRBJ1-1; no reliable D call. V dropped 6 bases and J dropped 8 bases, with 19 bases sitting between them. The germline gives CDR1 SNHLY, CDR2 FYNNEI. There are 14 residues in the CDR3. This CDR3 is CASRVQSGILEAFF. The CDR3 bases are TGTGCCAGCAGAGTTCAGTCGGGAATCTTAGAAGCTTTCTTT.

The genes are TRBV30 and TRBJ2-2, with D unclear. Trimming removed 4 bases from V and 4 bases from J, with 22 bases in between. The germline gives CDR1 GTSNPN, CDR2 SVGIG (reference sequence). This CDR3 comprises 17 residues. Here the CDR3 DNA reads TGTGCCTGGAAAGGAAGGTCGACCGGGCGCCGCACCGGGGAGCTGTTTTTT. Its protein product is CAWKGRSTGRRTGELFF.

The CDR3, as DNA: TGTGCCAGCAGTTTAAGAGGGGACTACGAGCAGTACTTC. Translated, it gives CASSLRGDYEQYF. The chain recombines TRBV27 with TRBJ2-7; possibly TRBD1 or TRBD2 for D (5 bases each). Germline CDR1 MNHEY, CDR2 SMNVEV (reference sequence). With 2 bases removed from V and 3 bases from J, the gap between germline ends came to 8 bases. The CDR3 contains 13 residues.

The chain combines TRBV28 with TRBJ2-3; weak D call: TRBD2 (5 bases). The V gene's germline CDR1 is MDHEN and CDR2 SYDVKM. There are 13 residues in the CDR3. Trimming removed 6 bases at V and 4 bases at J, with 11 bases between. This chain's CDR3 is CASSPPGADTQYF. The CDR3 region has the DNA TGTGCCAGCAGCCCTCCCGGGGCAGATACGCAGTATTTT.

The chain links TRBV19 to TRBJ2-6; 8 bases align to TRBD1. Trimming at V came to 4 bases and at J to 2 bases, leaving 1 base not matched to a gene. The germline CDR1 and CDR2 sequences are LNHDA and SQIVND (reference sequence). CDR3 length equals 15 residues. Written as DNA, the CDR3 is TGTGCCAGTAGTACGACAGGGGCTGGGGCCAACGTCCTGACTTTC. As protein: CASSTTGAGANVLTF.

The rearrangement links TRBV18 to TRBJ1-3, with D hard to call. The germline V gene has CDR1 KGHSH and CDR2 LQKENI. V lost 6 bases to trimming and J lost 0 bases, with 9 bases between them. This CDR3 has 14 amino acids. CDR3 protein: CASSPVASGNTIYF. The CDR3 nucleotides read TGTGCCAGCTCTCCGGTCGCCTCTGGAAACACCATATATTTT. Complete variable domain (other parts from reference TRBV18 and TRBJ1-3): NAGVMQNPRHLVRRRGQEARLRCSPMKGHSHVYWYRQLPEEGLKFMVYLQKENIIDESGMPKERFSAEFPKEGPSILRIQQVVRGDSAAYFCASSPVASGNTIYFGEGSWLTVV.

The rearrangement joins TRBV5-4 to TRBJ2-2; the match to TRBD2 covers 8 bases. The V segment lost 6 bases and the J segment 4 bases; nucleotides outside the gene matches: 11. Per the germline V gene, CDR1 is SGHNT and CDR2 is YYREEE (reference sequence). The CDR3 sequence is 16 residues long. The CDR3 nucleotides are TGTGCCAGCACCGGACGGGGGGGCCGGGGCACCGGGGAGCTGTTTTTT. Translating gives CASTGRGGRGTGELFF.

J is TRBJ1-6 and V is TRBV7-2; D call uncertain. This CDR3 comprises 16 residues. The V end was cut by 1 base, the J end by 1 base, with 8 bases between. Germline V gives CDR1 SGHTA, CDR2 FQGNSA. CDR3 nucleotides: TGTGCCAGCAGCTTAGAAGGGAGTTCCTATAATTCACCCCTCCACTTT. It encodes CASSLEGSSYNSPLHF.

The V gene is TRBV4-2, the J gene TRBJ1-1; 11 positions match TRBD1. Germline CDR1 is LGHNA and CDR2 is YNFKEQ. The J segment lost 5 bases and the V segment lost 0 bases, leaving 5 bases of the junction unmatched. The CDR3 has 16 amino acids. The CDR3 DNA is TGTGCCAGCAGCCAAGACACGGGACAGGGGGAGACTGAAGCTTTCTTT. Protein product: CASSQDTGQGETEAFF.

This clone was seen a single time. The chain has TRBV9 and TRBJ1-1, with D unclear. Germline V gives CDR1 SGDLS, CDR2 YYNGEE. The CDR3 runs to 13 residues. V lost 0 bases to trimming and J lost 3 bases, with 6 bases between them. Written as DNA, the CDR3 is TGTGCCAGCAGCGTAGGAAAATACACTGAAGCTTTCTTT. Amino acid sequence: CASSVGKYTEAFF.

This clone was counted between two and nine times. The rearrangement joins TRBV14 to TRBJ1-2; the D is unclear. The CDR3 has 13 residues. From germline, CDR1 is SGHDN and CDR2 FVKESK. V was trimmed by 3 bases and J by 4 bases, leaving 9 bases between them. CDR3 nucleotide sequence: TGTGCCAGCAGCCAGAGGAGGTTCTATGGCTACACCTTC. It translates to CASSQRRFYGYTF.

The chain links TRBV5-6 to TRBJ1-2; 8 positions match TRBD1. Unmatched junction bases numbered 6, after V lost 1 base and J lost 7 bases. This CDR3 has 14 residues. The germline V gene has CDR1 SGHDT and CDR2 YYEEEE. The CDR3 here is CASSLLGQGSGYTF. CDR3 DNA sequence: TGTGCCAGCAGCTTGCTTGGACAGGGATCTGGCTACACCTTC.

CDR3 amino acids: CASSGAGVGANVLTF. In DNA, the CDR3 is TGTGCCAGCAGCGGGGCCGGGGTTGGGGCCAACGTCCTGACTTTC. V gene TRBV6-4 combines with J gene TRBJ2-6; D is perhaps TRBD1 or TRBD2 (5 bases each). The germline V gene encodes CDR1 MRHNA and CDR2 SNTAGT. The V and J ends lost 6 bases and 3 bases respectively, with 12 bases between them. This CDR3 has 15 residues.

To note about this clone: This sample also contains other DNA sequences that code for the same CDR3. This chain joins TRBV6-1 and TRBJ1-1, with unresolved D. This CDR3 contains 14 residues. The germline CDR1 and CDR2 sequences are MNHNS and SASEGT. The germline V and J ends were trimmed by 3 bases and 5 bases, with 13 bases remaining between them. The CDR3 loop reads CASSESQGLTEAFF. The CDR3 DNA sequence: TGTGCCAGCAGTGAGAGTCAAGGGTTGACTGAAGCTTTCTTT.

The genes are TRBV28 and TRBJ1-5; 7 nucleotides line up with TRBD1. The length of the CDR3 is 14 residues. CDR1 is MDHEN, CDR2 SYDVKM, per germline. Germline trimming cut 4 bases from V and 7 bases from J; bases unmatched to any gene: 7. The CDR3 loop is CASSYHRGPQPQHF. The DNA for the CDR3 is TGTGCCAGCAGTTACCACAGGGGTCCGCAGCCCCAGCATTTT.